The rows below give T cell receptor beta chains drawn from one sample of a study of T-cell reconstitution after alpha-beta-depleted transplantation in children. MiXCR, applied by TCRdb to the PCR reads, yields one record per CDR3 protein. The data show about 980,000 distinct CDR3 sequences, around 30% seen once. The sample was PBMCs, mostly from graft donor cells, taken 360 days after TCRalphabeta/CD19-depleted stem cell transplant. Receptors originate from a boy under two years old who had a stem cell transplant for SCID, so the T cells may come from the graft donor. Both conserved end residues are part of each CDR3. The D gene is left open where the match is weak. Clone sizes are given selectively: once, few, many, or a class where the clone is expanded.

D	V	size	J	CDR3	DNA
NA	TRBV7-6	NA	TRBJ2-5	CASSSIRETQYF	TGTGCCAGCAGCTCTATCAGGGAGACCCAGTACTTC
TRBD1	TRBV7-9	NA	TRBJ1-4	CASSSQGASNEKLFF	TGTGCCAGCAGCTCACAGGGGGCAAGTAATGAAAAACTGTTTTTT
NA	TRBV27	NA	TRBJ2-3	CASSRQATDTQYF	TGTGCCAGCAGTCGACAGGCGACAGATACGCAGTATTTT
NA	TRBV12-3/TRBV12-4	few	TRBJ2-7	CASSLVLGVHEQYF	TGTGCCAGCAGTTTAGTCCTGGGTGTCCACGAGCAGTACTTC
NA	TRBV5-6	few	TRBJ2-2	CASSLAYPGNTGELFF	TGTGCCAGCAGCTTGGCCTATCCAGGGAACACCGGGGAGCTGTTTTTT
TRBD1	TRBV6-1	NA	TRBJ2-1	CASSSARDRVYNEQFF	TGTGCCAGCAGTAGCGCCCGGGACAGAGTTTACAATGAGCAGTTCTTC
NA	TRBV12-3/TRBV12-4	NA	TRBJ2-1	CASTLGDEQFF	TGTGCCAGCACCCTTGGGGATGAGCAGTTCTTC
NA	TRBV7-6	NA	TRBJ2-2	CASSLWASPTGELFF	TGTGCCAGCAGCTTATGGGCCTCACCCACCGGGGAGCTGTTTTTT
TRBD2	TRBV20-1	NA	TRBJ2-1	CSASSRGGGSYNEQFF	TGCAGTGCTAGCAGTAGGGGCGGGGGCTCCTACAATGAGCAGTTCTTC
NA	TRBV28	NA	TRBJ1-1	CASSEGSPRNTEAFF	TGTGCCAGCAGCGAGGGCAGCCCTCGGAACACTGAAGCTTTCTTT
NA	TRBV10-3	NA	TRBJ2-5	CAISEPSKETQYF	TGTGCCATCAGTGAGCCGAGTAAAGAGACCCAGTACTTC
NA	TRBV2	few	TRBJ1-5	CASSEVSGGGHQPQHF	TGTGCCAGCAGTGAAGTTTCGGGGGGAGGGCATCAGCCCCAGCATTTT
TRBD1	TRBV12-3/TRBV12-4	few	TRBJ1-1	CASSPYHRGSHTEAFF	TGTGCCAGCAGTCCATACCACAGGGGAAGTCATACTGAAGCTTTCTTT
TRBD1	TRBV6-2/TRBV6-3	few	TRBJ2-5	CASSYRDRAETQYF	TGTGCCAGCAGTTATCGGGACAGGGCGGAGACCCAGTACTTC
NA	TRBV6-6	few	TRBJ2-7	CASTPGGRYEQYF	TGTGCCAGCACCCCCGGGGGACGCTACGAGCAGTACTTC
TRBD1	TRBV29-1	NA	TRBJ2-3	CSVDGQGTDTQYF	TGCAGCGTTGACGGACAGGGAACAGATACGCAGTATTTT
NA	TRBV5-1	NA	TRBJ2-7	CASSFAAGSPYEQYF	TGCGCCAGCAGCTTTGCGGCAGGGAGTCCCTACGAGCAGTACTTC
NA	TRBV6-1	NA	TRBJ2-2	CASTRVRGFGELFF	TGTGCCAGCACGAGGGTCAGGGGATTCGGGGAGCTGTTTTTT
NA	TRBV20-1	NA	TRBJ2-1	CSAPKRSYNEQFF	TGCAGTGCCCCCAAGCGCTCCTACAATGAGCAGTTCTTC
NA	TRBV20-1	NA	TRBJ2-7	CSARQVYEQYF	TGCAGTGCTCGACAGGTCTACGAGCAGTACTTC
NA	TRBV12-3/TRBV12-4	NA	TRBJ1-1	CASSLSPTAPEAFF	TGTGCCAGCAGCCTTTCCCCAACAGCCCCTGAAGCTTTCTTT
NA	TRBV7-8	NA	TRBJ2-7	CASSLAGIRYEQYF	TGTGCCAGCAGCTTAGCGGGTATACGGTACGAGCAGTACTTC
TRBD1	TRBV12-3/TRBV12-4	NA	TRBJ2-7	CASSPWRDRTYEQYF	TGTGCCAGCAGTCCCTGGAGGGACAGGACCTACGAGCAGTACTTC
NA	TRBV2	once	TRBJ2-7	CASRGAGDEQYF	TGTGCCAGCAGGGGAGCGGGCGACGAGCAGTACTTC
NA	TRBV29-1	once	TRBJ2-3	CSAGRRSGDTQYF	TGCAGCGCCGGGCGCAGGTCGGGAGATACGCAGTATTTT
TRBD2	TRBV7-9	NA	TRBJ2-1	CASSQTSLEQFF	TGTGCCAGCAGCCAGACTAGCCTAGAGCAGTTCTTC
NA	TRBV5-1	NA	TRBJ2-5	CASSFGAVQESQYF	TGCGCCAGCAGCTTCGGTGCGGTCCAAGAGAGCCAGTACTTC
TRBD1	TRBV7-2	few	TRBJ2-2	CASRRDRGVGELFF	TGTGCCAGCAGAAGAGACAGGGGCGTCGGGGAGCTGTTTTTT
TRBD1	TRBV7-8	NA	TRBJ2-2	CASSLFVLDRVIAGELFF	TGTGCCAGCAGCTTGTTCGTCCTGGACAGGGTGATCGCCGGGGAGCTGTTTTTT
TRBD1	TRBV19	few	TRBJ2-1	CASSNRDRVGEQFF	TGTGCCAGTAGTAATCGTGACAGGGTGGGGGAGCAGTTCTTC
NA	TRBV7-3	once	TRBJ2-5	CASSLGEGGRETQYF	TGTGCCAGCAGCTTGGGGGAGGGGGGGCGAGAGACCCAGTACTTC
TRBD1	TRBV12-3/TRBV12-4	few	TRBJ2-7	CASSSQGGYEQYF	TGTGCCAGCAGTTCACAGGGGGGTTACGAGCAGTACTTC
TRBD2	TRBV5-1	NA	TRBJ2-7	CASSFGAGKNEQYF	TGCGCCAGCAGCTTTGGAGCGGGGAAGAACGAGCAGTACTTC
TRBD2	TRBV2	NA	TRBJ2-7	CASSDWLAGGYEQYF	TGTGCCAGCAGTGATTGGCTAGCGGGGGGTTACGAGCAGTACTTC
TRBD2	TRBV2	NA	TRBJ2-1	CASSDPGLATYNEQFF	TGTGCCAGCAGTGATCCCGGACTAGCCACCTACAATGAGCAGTTCTTC
NA	TRBV4-3	NA	TRBJ1-2	CASSQEPGGGADGYTF	TGCGCCAGCAGCCAAGAACCCGGGGGAGGTGCGGATGGCTACACCTTC
NA	TRBV7-2	few	TRBJ2-3	CASSPDSRTDTQYF	TGTGCCAGCAGCCCGGACTCTCGCACAGATACGCAGTATTTT
TRBD2	TRBV10-3	few	TRBJ2-2	CAISPSGVNTGELFF	TGTGCCATCAGCCCTAGCGGGGTTAACACCGGGGAGCTGTTTTTT
TRBD2	TRBV9	NA	TRBJ2-3	CASSVGGTSGMLDTQYF	TGTGCCAGCAGCGTAGGAGGGACTAGCGGCATGCTGGATACGCAGTATTTT
TRBD1	TRBV9	few	TRBJ2-2	CASSVVDGRGYDTGELFF	TGTGCCAGCAGCGTAGTCGACGGCAGGGGGTATGACACCGGGGAGCTGTTTTTT
TRBD1	TRBV12-3/TRBV12-4	few	TRBJ1-1	CASSPGQATLPNTEAFF	TGTGCCAGCAGCCCCGGACAGGCCACCCTACCGAACACTGAAGCTTTCTTT
TRBD1	TRBV12-3/TRBV12-4	few	TRBJ2-3	CASSLQGQGVTDTQYF	TGTGCCAGCAGTTTACAGGGACAGGGTGTCACAGATACGCAGTATTTT